The entry below gives a single TCR beta chain sequence along with its context. Its antigen is currently not known. Per-nucleotide qualities are absent, and no much larger clonotype sits a single base away. The time point label corresponds to: baseline before first vaccination. Samples from vaccinated people were obtained from the UK trials COV001 and COV002, which included a single-blind randomized controlled phase 2/3 trial of AZD1222 (ChAdOx1 nCoV-19) in healthy adults. Trial participant PBMC samples were collected at day 0 and day 28 after the second dose for TCRbeta chain sequencing. The CDR3 regions of human TCRbeta chains were subjected to immunosequencing. Per the source publication's procedure: Repertoire TCRs were checked for matches against a reference library of SARS-CoV-2-specific TCRs that had been generated using the MIRA antigen-specificity platform. Breadth was defined as the fraction of unique TCRs that were SARS-CoV-2-associated. Depth was defined as the fraction of total T cells that were SARS-CoV-2-associated. Each spike-specific TCR was assigned to its reactive spike region and to a CD4 or CD8 class using the MIRA data. Log10-transformed breadth and depth values were compared by one-way ANOVA with Sidak's multiple comparisons tests. In its TCRdb copy, this immuneACCESS table keeps in-frame sequences only and misses some clones. Where compared with another copy, unresolved V genes explain less than half of these, and the others have no known cause. V and J calls and clone size follow that table, whereas D and trimming were derived from the DNA. This sample has about 85,000 clones in its table, and 80% to 90% of those were observed once. 7.9% of the sample goes to the ten largest clones.

From a lookup of the germline V gene (reference sequence), CDR1 and CDR2 are PRHDT and FYEKMQ. From its cysteine to its phenylalanine, the CDR3 spans 12 amino acids. Just the 36-base CDR3 DNA is kept, in frame starting at base 1. Between the V and J ends, shortened by 0 bases and 3 bases respectively, the junction contains 3 bases. The data are from a study of T cell responses to AZD1222 COVID-19 vaccine (dated by TCRdb to about 2021). Regarding the study in general: AZD1222 recipients given second doses at about 4 weeks or at about 12 weeks were pooled, since spike-specific TCR depth and breadth were not found to differ between the two schedules. Trial participants were enrolled by age into subgroups of 18-55, 56-69 and 70-plus years, and around 150, 28 and 57 TCR-sequenced participants, respectively, were included in these subgroups. TCR sequencing covered fewer than 250 trial participants: 200 to 220 given two doses of AZD1222 and about 26 given two doses of MenACWY control vaccine.

Overall study results and their limits: Conclusions about previously exposed vaccinees are limited because only six or seven AZD1222 recipients were SARS-CoV-2 seropositive at baseline. Because no samples from the day 14 peak response were available, repertoires could be characterized only after the peak T cell response. After two AZD1222 doses, spike-specific TCR breadth and depth were significantly higher than at day 0 and than in MenACWY recipients. Reportedly, close to half of the unique spike-specific TCRs recognized epitopes lying outside the regions that are mutated in the B.1.351 and B.1.1.7 variants. In the small 56-69-year group, the increase in depth fell short of significance, most likely because of low power. Most participants were white British and females outnumbered males, and the authors suggested that clonal diversity may have been underestimated. CD4 TCRs associated with the vaccine covered the entire spike protein, and the dominant responses were in regions 160-218 and 743-854.

The receptor was derived from an adult in good health. The source material was peripheral blood, sampled on day 0 of AZD1222 vaccination. Rearrangement joined TRBV13 to TRBJ2-7, with no D gene named confidently. CDR3 sequence: CASSLGYYEQYF. In nucleotides, the sequence is TGTGCCAGCAGCTTAGGGTACTACGAGCAGTACTTC.